This TCR beta chain was sequenced for a study of a mutant IDH1 vaccine in newly diagnosed glioma. Turning to the study itself: Most patients had radiochemotherapy with temozolomide before enrollment; others had one alone.

To note about this clone: The antigen remains undetermined.

Produced via immunoSEQ multiplex PCR; TCRdb's table is partial and in-frame only. This sample has roughly 130,000 clones, with roughly 75% found just once. Study-level findings and limits: Top peripheral T cell clonotype shifts appeared unrelated to pseudoprogression.

Described time point: week 11, during vaccination. Each dose of the vaccine consisted of 300 ug of mutant IDH1 20-mer peptide, with topical imiquimod. CDR1 is MNHNY and CDR2 is SVGAGI in the germline V gene (reference sequence). Trimming took 4 bases from V and 2 from J, leaving 11 bases between them. The CDR3 sequence is 14 residues long. The V and J genes are TRBV6-6 and TRBJ1-2, with D possibly matching TRBD1 (5 bases). This TCR was recovered from a man aged 40-50 years with glioma. Source: PBMCs, taken from a glioma patient whose treatment included an IDH1 peptide vaccine. CDR3: CASSLTGRNYGYTF. Here the CDR3 DNA reads TGTGCCAGCAGTTTAACGGGACGCAACTATGGCTACACCTTC.